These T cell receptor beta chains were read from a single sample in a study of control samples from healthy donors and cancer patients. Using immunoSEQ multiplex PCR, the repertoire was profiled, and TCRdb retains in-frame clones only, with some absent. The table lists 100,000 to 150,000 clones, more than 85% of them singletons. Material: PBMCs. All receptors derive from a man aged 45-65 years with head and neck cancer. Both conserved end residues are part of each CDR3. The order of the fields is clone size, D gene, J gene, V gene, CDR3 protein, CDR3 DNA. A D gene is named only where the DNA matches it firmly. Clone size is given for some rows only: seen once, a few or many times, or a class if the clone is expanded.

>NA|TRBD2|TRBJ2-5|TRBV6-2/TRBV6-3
CASSYSSGGYSEETQYF
TGTGCCAGCAGTTACTCTTCCGGGGGGTATTCAGAAGAGACCCAGTACTTC
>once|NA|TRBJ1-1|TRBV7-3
CASSLGYGMNTEAFF
TGTGCCAGCAGCTTAGGGTACGGTATGAACACTGAAGCTTTCTTT
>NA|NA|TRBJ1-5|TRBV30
CAWSGLGGANQPQHF
TGTGCCTGGAGTGGGCTAGGGGGAGCAAATCAGCCCCAGCATTTT
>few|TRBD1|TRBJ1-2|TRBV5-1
CASSKWTGGQGYTF
TGCGCCAGCAGCAAATGGACAGGGGGCCAGGGCTACACCTTC
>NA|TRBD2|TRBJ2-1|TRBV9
CASSPGTSGGSYNEQFF
TGTGCCAGCAGCCCAGGGACTAGCGGGGGGTCCTACAATGAGCAGTTCTTC
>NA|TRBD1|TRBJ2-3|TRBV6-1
CASSEPGQGTDTQYF
TGTGCCAGCAGTGAGCCGGGACAGGGCACAGATACGCAGTATTTT
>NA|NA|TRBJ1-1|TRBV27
CASSKVAVTEAFF
TGTGCCAGCTCTAAGGTAGCGGTCACTGAAGCTTTCTTT
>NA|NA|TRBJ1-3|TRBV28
CASKGHLFSGNTIYF
TGTGCCAGCAAGGGGCACCTCTTCTCTGGAAACACCATATATTTT
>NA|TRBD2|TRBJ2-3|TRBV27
CASSLNGGAPYF
TGTGCCAGCAGTTTAAACGGGGGGGCCCCGTATTTT
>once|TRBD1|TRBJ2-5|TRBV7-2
CASSQGQQETQYF
TGTGCCAGCAGCCAGGGACAGCAAGAGACCCAGTACTTC
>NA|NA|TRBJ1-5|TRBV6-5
CASGTPGGDQPQHF
TGTGCCAGCGGAACGCCGGGAGGAGATCAGCCCCAGCATTTT
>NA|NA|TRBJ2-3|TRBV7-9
CASELDTQYF
TGTGCCAGCGAGCTGGATACGCAGTATTTT
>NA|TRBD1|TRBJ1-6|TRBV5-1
CASSPGQISSYNSPLHF
TGCGCCAGCAGCCCGGGACAGATTAGCTCCTATAATTCACCCCTCCACTTT
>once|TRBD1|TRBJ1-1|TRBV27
CASSLGTDPAEAFF
TGTGCCAGCAGTTTGGGGACAGACCCCGCTGAAGCTTTCTTT
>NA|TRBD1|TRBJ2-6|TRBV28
CASSLFVQGAYGANVLTF
TGTGCCAGCAGTTTATTCGTGCAGGGGGCTTATGGGGCCAACGTCCTGACTTTC
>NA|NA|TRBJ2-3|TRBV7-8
CASSPTVGTQYF
TGTGCCAGCAGCCCCACCGTGGGGACGCAGTATTTT
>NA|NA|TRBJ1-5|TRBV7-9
CASSLEGWDQPQHF
TGTGCCAGCAGCTTAGAAGGGTGGGATCAGCCCCAGCATTTT
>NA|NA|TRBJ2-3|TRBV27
CASSRTILLTDTQYF
TGTGCCAGCAGCCGGACCATACTACTCACAGATACGCAGTATTTT
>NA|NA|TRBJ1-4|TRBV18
CASSPPGVEKLFF
TGTGCCAGCTCACCACCCGGGGTAGAAAAACTGTTTTTT
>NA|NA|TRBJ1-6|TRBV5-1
CASSRQDYNSPLHF
TGCGCCAGCAGCCGACAGGATTATAATTCACCCCTCCACTTT
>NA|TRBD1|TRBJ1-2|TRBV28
CASSMDRDSYGYTF
TGTGCCAGCAGTATGGACAGGGATTCCTATGGCTACACCTTC
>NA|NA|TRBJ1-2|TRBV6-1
CASSDRDGYTF
TGTGCCAGCAGTGACAGGGATGGCTACACCTTC
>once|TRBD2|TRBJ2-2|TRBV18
CASSPLGGTGELFF
TGTGCCAGCTCACCCCTCGGGGGGACCGGGGAGCTGTTTTTT
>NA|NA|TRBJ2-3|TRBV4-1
CASSRAYTQYF
TGCGCCAGCAGCAGGGCTTATACGCAGTATTTT
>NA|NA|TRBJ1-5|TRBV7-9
CASSLTGGNQPQHF
TGTGCCAGCAGCTTAACGGGAGGCAATCAGCCCCAGCATTTT
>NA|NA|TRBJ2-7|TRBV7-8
CASSPTEFYEQYF
TGTGCCAGCAGCCCCACAGAATTCTACGAGCAGTACTTC
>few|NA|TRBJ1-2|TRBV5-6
CASTMFWTVDKKNYGYTF
TGTGCCAGCACCATGTTCTGGACAGTAGATAAGAAAAACTATGGCTACACCTTC
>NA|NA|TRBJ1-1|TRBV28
CASSRGSSGNTEAFF
TGTGCCAGCAGTCGGGGGTCCAGCGGCAACACTGAAGCTTTCTTT
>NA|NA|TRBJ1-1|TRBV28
CASSPAEGTEAFF
TGTGCCAGCTCCCCAGCGGAGGGTACTGAAGCTTTCTTT
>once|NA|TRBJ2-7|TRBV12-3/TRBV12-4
CASSQLYEQYF
TGTGCCAGCAGTCAACTTTACGAGCAGTACTTC
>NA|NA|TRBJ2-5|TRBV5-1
CASSLGQIQETQYF
TGCGCCAGCAGCTTGGGGCAGATCCAAGAGACCCAGTACTTC
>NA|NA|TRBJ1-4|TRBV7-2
CASSLVSVGEKLFF
TGTGCCAGCAGCTTAGTTTCGGTTGGGGAAAAACTGTTTTTT
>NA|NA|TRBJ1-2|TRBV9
CASSVGTRDGYTF
TGTGCCAGCAGCGTAGGGACAAGGGATGGCTACACCTTC
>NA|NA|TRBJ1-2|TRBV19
CATSDLRGYGYTF
TGTGCCACCTCGGACCTTAGGGGCTATGGCTACACCTTC
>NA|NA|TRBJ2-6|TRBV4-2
CASSQDASGANVLTF
TGTGCCAGCAGCCAAGATGCCTCTGGGGCCAACGTCCTGACTTTC
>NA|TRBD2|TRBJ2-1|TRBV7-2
CASSYLAGANNEQFF
TGTGCCAGCAGCTATCTAGCGGGGGCGAACAATGAGCAGTTCTTC
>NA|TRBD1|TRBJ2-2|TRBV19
CASSIRPITGGGTGELFF
TGTGCCAGTAGTATCCGCCCTATTACAGGGGGTGGGACCGGGGAGCTGTTTTTT
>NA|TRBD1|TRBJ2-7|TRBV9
CASSVATGAYEQYF
TGTGCCAGCAGCGTAGCGACAGGGGCCTACGAGCAGTACTTC
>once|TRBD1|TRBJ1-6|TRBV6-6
CASSYSIGTDNSPLHF
TGTGCCAGCAGTTACTCGATAGGGACAGATAATTCACCCCTCCACTTT
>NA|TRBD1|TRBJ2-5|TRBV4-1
CASSQVPGGQETQYF
TGCGCCAGCAGCCAAGTCCCAGGGGGCCAGGAGACCCAGTACTTC
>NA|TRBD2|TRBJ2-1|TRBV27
CASSLLTSGVGNEQFF
TGTGCCAGCAGTTTACTTACTAGCGGGGTAGGCAATGAGCAGTTCTTC
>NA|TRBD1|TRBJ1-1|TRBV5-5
CASLPGQGAPGTEAFF
TGTGCCAGCCTACCGGGACAGGGGGCGCCGGGCACTGAAGCTTTCTTT
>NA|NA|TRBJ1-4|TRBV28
CASSFLGTKDEKLFF
TGTGCCAGCAGTTTTCTCGGGACTAAGGATGAAAAACTGTTTTTT
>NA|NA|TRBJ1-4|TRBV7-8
CASSLDRTEKLFF
TGTGCCAGCAGCTTAGACAGGACAGAAAAACTGTTTTTT
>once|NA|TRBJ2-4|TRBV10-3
CAISDPNLAKNIQYF
TGTGCCATCAGTGACCCCAATCTAGCCAAAAACATTCAGTACTTC
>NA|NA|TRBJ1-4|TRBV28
CANSDRNNEKLFF
TGTGCCAACTCGGACAGAAATAATGAAAAACTGTTTTTT
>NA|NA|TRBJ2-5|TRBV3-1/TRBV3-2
CASNSRGGGQETQYF
TGTGCCAGCAACTCAAGAGGGGGGGGGCAAGAGACCCAGTACTTC
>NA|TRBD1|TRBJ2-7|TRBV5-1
CASSSGQGSSYEQYF
TGCGCCAGCAGCTCGGGACAGGGTAGTTCCTACGAGCAGTACTTC
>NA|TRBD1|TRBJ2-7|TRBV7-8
CASSLRAQGALPYEQYF
TGTGCCAGCAGCTTACGGGCGCAGGGGGCTTTACCCTACGAGCAGTACTTC
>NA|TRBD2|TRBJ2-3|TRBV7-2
CASSLPGGAVGTQYF
TGTGCCAGCAGCTTGCCGGGGGGGGCCGTGGGTACGCAGTATTTT
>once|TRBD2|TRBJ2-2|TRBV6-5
CASRGLAGTGELFF
TGTGCCAGCAGAGGACTAGCCGGCACCGGGGAGCTGTTTTTT
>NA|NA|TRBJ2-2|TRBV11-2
CASSLEPGALTGELFF
TGTGCCAGCAGCTTAGAGCCGGGGGCCCTCACCGGGGAGCTGTTTTTT
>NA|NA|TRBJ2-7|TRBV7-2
CASSFPPYEQYF
TGTGCCAGCAGCTTTCCACCCTACGAGCAGTACTTC
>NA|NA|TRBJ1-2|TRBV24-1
CATSDRYGYTF
TGTGCCACCAGTGACCGATATGGCTACACCTTC
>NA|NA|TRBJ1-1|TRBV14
CASSQEWQTEAFF
TGTGCCAGCAGCCAAGAATGGCAAACTGAAGCTTTCTTT
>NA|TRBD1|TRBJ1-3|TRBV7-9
CASSPRTGTGNTIYF
TGTGCCAGCAGCCCCCGGACAGGGACTGGAAACACCATATATTTT